These T cell receptor beta chains were read from a single sample in a study of human T cells and chemical hapten exposure. TCRdb used MiXCR to reprocess the RACE reads, holding one entry per CDR3 protein. The table includes approximately 100,000 distinct CDR3 sequences, approximately 9.9% detected once. Sequenced material: whole blood, taken in connection with sensitization to the hapten diphenylcyclopropenone (DPC). The receptor source for this set is a woman aged 40 to 50 with alopecia areata. Some clones in this sample may be carry-over from other donors' samples. Both conserved end residues are part of each CDR3. Each record gives: D gene, clone size, J gene, V gene, CDR3 protein, CDR3 DNA. A D gene is named only where the DNA matches it firmly. Only part of the rows carry a size: once, few, many, or a class if the clone is expanded.

d_call: NA; clone_size: few; j_call: TRBJ2-7; v_call: TRBV21-1; cdr3_aa: CASSSRELYEQYF; cdr3_nt: TGTGCCAGCAGCAGCCGGGAACTATACGAGCAGTACTTC
d_call: NA; clone_size: many; j_call: TRBJ2-1; v_call: TRBV13; cdr3_aa: CASSPKGRDLYNEQFF; cdr3_nt: TGTGCCAGCAGCCCCAAGGGGCGGGACCTTTACAATGAGCAGTTCTTC
d_call: NA; clone_size: NA; j_call: TRBJ2-5; v_call: TRBV2; cdr3_aa: CASSGDDSIQETQYF; cdr3_nt: TGTGCCAGCAGCGGGGACGACAGTATCCAAGAGACCCAGTACTTC
d_call: TRBD1; clone_size: many; j_call: TRBJ2-7; v_call: TRBV10-2; cdr3_aa: CASRETGGNYEQYF; cdr3_nt: TGCGCCAGCAGAGAGACAGGGGGGAATTACGAGCAGTACTTC
d_call: TRBD2; clone_size: many; j_call: TRBJ2-1; v_call: TRBV7-9; cdr3_aa: CASSLTSGGANEQFF; cdr3_nt: TGTGCCAGCAGCTTAACTAGCGGGGGGGCCAATGAGCAGTTCTTC
d_call: NA; clone_size: NA; j_call: TRBJ1-6; v_call: TRBV4-1; cdr3_aa: CASSQDSIGGGRQSPLHF; cdr3_nt: TGCGCCAGCAGCCAAGATAGTATTGGCGGGGGCCGGCAATCACCCCTCCACTTT
d_call: NA; clone_size: many; j_call: TRBJ2-3; v_call: TRBV6-2/TRBV6-3; cdr3_aa: CASSVGHTDTQYF; cdr3_nt: TGTGCCAGCAGTGTAGGACACACAGATACGCAGTATTTT
d_call: NA; clone_size: many; j_call: TRBJ2-2; v_call: TRBV3-1; cdr3_aa: CASSQERAQNTGELFF; cdr3_nt: TGTGCCAGCAGCCAAGAGCGAGCCCAGAACACCGGGGAGCTGTTTTTT
d_call: NA; clone_size: NA; j_call: TRBJ1-5; v_call: TRBV7-2; cdr3_aa: CASRDPGSQPQHF; cdr3_nt: TGTGCCAGCAGGGACCCCGGGAGCCAGCCCCAGCATTTT
d_call: TRBD1; clone_size: once; j_call: TRBJ2-2; v_call: TRBV4-1; cdr3_aa: CASSHTGALRTGELFF; cdr3_nt: TGCGCCAGCAGCCATACAGGGGCCCTGAGGACCGGGGAGCTGTTTTTT
d_call: NA; clone_size: few; j_call: TRBJ1-2; v_call: TRBV6-6; cdr3_aa: CASSSPTGNYGYTF; cdr3_nt: TGTGCCAGCAGTTCCCCGACAGGAAACTATGGCTACACCTTC
d_call: NA; clone_size: NA; j_call: TRBJ1-6; v_call: TRBV11-2; cdr3_aa: CASSPSGGGSPLHF; cdr3_nt: TGTGCCAGCAGCCCTAGTGGTGGGGGGTCACCCCTCCACTTT
d_call: NA; clone_size: many; j_call: TRBJ2-3; v_call: TRBV7-2; cdr3_aa: CASSLRVSDTQYF; cdr3_nt: TGTGCCAGCAGCTTGAGGGTCTCAGATACGCAGTATTTT
d_call: TRBD1; clone_size: NA; j_call: TRBJ1-4; v_call: TRBV4-3; cdr3_aa: CASSQGDRNNEKLFF; cdr3_nt: TGCGCCAGCAGCCAAGGGGACAGGAATAATGAAAAACTGTTTTTT
d_call: NA; clone_size: NA; j_call: TRBJ1-5; v_call: TRBV12-3/TRBV12-4; cdr3_aa: CASSLGGMGAGNQPQHF; cdr3_nt: TGTGCCAGCAGCTTAGGGGGTATGGGGGCAGGTAATCAGCCCCAGCATTTT
d_call: NA; clone_size: NA; j_call: TRBJ1-4; v_call: TRBV28; cdr3_aa: CASTLGPYPSGREKLFF; cdr3_nt: TGTGCCAGCACTTTGGGGCCCTACCCCTCAGGTCGGGAAAAACTGTTTTTT
d_call: NA; clone_size: NA; j_call: TRBJ2-1; v_call: TRBV5-4; cdr3_aa: CASSLGLMSSYNEQFF; cdr3_nt: TGTGCCAGCAGCTTGGGACTTATGAGCTCCTACAATGAGCAGTTCTTC
d_call: NA; clone_size: few; j_call: TRBJ2-1; v_call: TRBV19; cdr3_aa: CASSRLEGGQYNEQFF; cdr3_nt: TGTGCCAGTAGTAGGCTGGAGGGCGGACAATACAATGAGCAGTTCTTC
d_call: NA; clone_size: many; j_call: TRBJ1-5; v_call: TRBV5-5; cdr3_aa: CASSFEGDYSNQPQHF; cdr3_nt: TGTGCCAGCAGCTTCGAAGGGGATTATAGCAATCAGCCCCAGCATTTT
d_call: TRBD2; clone_size: NA; j_call: TRBJ2-3; v_call: TRBV20-1; cdr3_aa: CSASFSRGARTDTQYF; cdr3_nt: TGCAGTGCTAGTTTCTCGCGGGGGGCGCGCACAGATACGCAGTATTTT
d_call: NA; clone_size: NA; j_call: TRBJ2-7; v_call: TRBV2; cdr3_aa: CASSEALGTEQYF; cdr3_nt: TGTGCCAGCAGTGAAGCGCTTGGGACCGAGCAGTACTTC
d_call: NA; clone_size: NA; j_call: TRBJ2-2; v_call: TRBV11-3; cdr3_aa: CASSLVTTGELFF; cdr3_nt: TGTGCCAGCAGCTTAGTGACCACCGGGGAGCTGTTTTTT
d_call: TRBD1; clone_size: many; j_call: TRBJ1-5; v_call: TRBV6-5; cdr3_aa: CASSQRTGNQPQHF; cdr3_nt: TGTGCCAGCAGTCAACGGACAGGGAATCAGCCCCAGCATTTT
d_call: NA; clone_size: many; j_call: TRBJ2-3; v_call: TRBV7-9; cdr3_aa: CASKSDDSPRDTQYF; cdr3_nt: TGTGCCAGCAAAAGTGACGACAGCCCTAGGGATACGCAGTATTTT
d_call: NA; clone_size: many; j_call: TRBJ1-5; v_call: TRBV20-1; cdr3_aa: CSAPRQASNQPQHF; cdr3_nt: TGCAGTGCTCCTAGGCAGGCCAGCAATCAGCCCCAGCATTTT
d_call: TRBD1; clone_size: NA; j_call: TRBJ2-7; v_call: TRBV27; cdr3_aa: CASSLSTGRGQASYEQYF; cdr3_nt: TGTGCCAGCAGTTTATCGACGGGTAGGGGACAGGCATCCTACGAGCAGTACTTC
d_call: TRBD1; clone_size: few; j_call: TRBJ2-6; v_call: TRBV19; cdr3_aa: CASSMDRVPGANVLTF; cdr3_nt: TGTGCCAGTAGTATGGACAGGGTCCCTGGGGCCAACGTCCTGACTTTC
d_call: NA; clone_size: NA; j_call: TRBJ1-1; v_call: TRBV20-1; cdr3_aa: CSATDGLEAFF; cdr3_nt: TGCAGTGCTACCGACGGATTAGAAGCTTTCTTT